This section outlines one TCR beta chain sequence together with its context. Its specificity is not known. One entry per CDR3 protein, called by TCRdb with MiXCR from the reads. The sample records approximately 630,000 distinct CDR3 sequences, roughly 26% being singletons. The data were taken from a study of T cell repertoires in cytomegalovirus infection. Across the whole study: An indication of both CMV infection and matching HLA type came from public TCR beta signatures.

This CDR3 contains 15 residues. J gave up 4 bases and V 0 bases, and 3 bases lay outside the gene matches. The germline V gene encodes CDR1 LGHDT and CDR2 YNNKEL (reference sequence). Study observations and caveats: Ex vivo, HLA-C-restricted CMV-specific TCR beta clonotypes prevailed over the rest of the response. Cumulative public TCR beta family frequency identified carriers of CMV plus the relevant HLA.

The sequencing sample was made of CD8+ T cells from PBMCs. The receptor's source is a human donor in good health (CMV status not recorded). Some clones in this sample may be carry-over from other donors' samples. The chain joins TRBV3-1 to TRBJ2-7; the match to TRBD2 covers 10 bases. This CDR3 reads CASSQEGLARYEQYF. CDR3 in DNA: TGTGCCAGCAGCCAAGAGGGACTAGCGCGATACGAGCAGTACTTC.